Listed below are T cell receptor beta chains from one sample, sequenced in a study of cytomegalovirus exposure and HLA in healthy donors. Profiling relied on immunoSEQ multiplex PCR, and the TCRdb table lists in-frame clones only, not all of them. The sample records under 40,000 clones, roughly 80% being singletons. Sequencing used PBMCs. All receptors derive from a woman aged 40-49 years in good health and CMV-seronegative. CDR3s include the opening cysteine and the closing phenylalanine or tryptophan. The D gene is left open where the match is weak. Expanded clones get a size class; other rows say once, few or many, or leave the size out.

>TRBV7-8|TRBJ2-6|once|.
CASRARGAGANVLTF
TGTGCCAGCAGAGCCCGAGGAGCTGGGGCCAACGTCCTGACTTTC
>TRBV9|TRBJ1-4|.|.
CASSGRLGEKLFF
TGTGCCAGCAGCGGAAGACTCGGGGAAAAACTGTTTTTT
>TRBV5-1|TRBJ1-1|.|TRBD1
CASSYGQDSEAFF
TGCGCCAGCAGCTACGGACAGGACTCTGAAGCTTTCTTT
>TRBV25-1|TRBJ2-1|.|.
CASSDPGVAEQFF
TGTGCCAGCAGTGATCCGGGTGTAGCTGAGCAGTTCTTC
>TRBV18|TRBJ2-4|.|.
CASSPSQESGNIQYF
TGTGCCAGCTCACCGAGCCAGGAGAGCGGAAACATTCAGTACTTC
>TRBV14|TRBJ1-4|.|.
CASSQETSAGTGKLFF
TGTGCCAGCAGCCAAGAAACCTCAGCGGGAACTGGAAAACTGTTTTTT
>TRBV2|TRBJ1-2|few|.
CASRESARMYGYTF
TGTGCCAGCAGAGAATCGGCCAGGATGTATGGCTACACCTTC
>TRBV6-1|TRBJ1-6|.|.
CASREGQIYNSPLHF
TGTGCCAGCAGAGAAGGGCAGATCTATAATTCACCCCTCCACTTT
>TRBV2|TRBJ1-3|once|.
CASRAAYSKGNTIYF
TGTGCCAGCAGAGCCGCATACTCGAAAGGAAACACCATATATTTT
>TRBV5-1|TRBJ2-3|.|TRBD2
CASRASGVASTDTQYF
TGCGCCAGCAGGGCTAGCGGGGTTGCTAGCACAGATACGCAGTATTTT
>TRBV6-1|TRBJ2-1|.|TRBD1
CASSGTGLGEQFF
TGTGCCAGCAGTGGGACAGGGTTGGGTGAGCAGTTCTTC
>TRBV4-1|TRBJ1-2|.|.
CASSLRDTNYGYTF
TGCGCCAGCAGTCTCCGGGATACGAACTATGGCTACACCTTC
>TRBV15|TRBJ1-4|.|.
CATSRDGGVTEKLFF
TGTGCCACCAGCAGAGATGGGGGCGTAACTGAAAAACTGTTTTTT
>TRBV7-3|TRBJ1-6|few|TRBD1
CASSRARWRGQDSPLHF
TGTGCCAGCAGCCGAGCAAGGTGGAGGGGGCAGGATTCACCCCTCCACTTT
>TRBV19|TRBJ1-2|.|.
CASSIDTGYGYTF
TGTGCCAGTAGTATAGATACCGGCTATGGCTACACCTTC
>TRBV4-2|TRBJ2-2|.|.
CASSQETGWNTGELFF
TGTGCCAGCAGCCAAGAAACCGGGTGGAACACCGGGGAGCTGTTTTTT
>TRBV2|TRBJ1-2|.|TRBD1
CASSSHGQGGASYTF
TGTGCCAGCAGTTCCCATGGACAGGGAGGGGCGAGCTACACCTTC
>TRBV7-2|TRBJ2-1|.|.
CASSLVQREQFF
TGTGCCAGCAGCTTAGTACAGCGGGAGCAGTTCTTC
>TRBV7-6|TRBJ2-5|once|.
CASSLKGRGETQYF
TGTGCCAGCAGCTTAAAAGGCAGGGGAGAGACCCAGTACTTC
>TRBV5-1|TRBJ2-3|.|.
CASSPLRGDTDTQYF
TGCGCCAGCAGCCCCCTTCGCGGGGATACAGATACGCAGTATTTT
>TRBV6-6|TRBJ1-5|.|.
CASSYAGNQPQHF
TGTGCCAGCAGTTACGCGGGGAATCAGCCCCAGCATTTT
>TRBV4-1|TRBJ2-5|.|TRBD2
CASSQDGTSGGRKTQYF
TGCGCCAGCAGCCAAGATGGGACTAGCGGGGGGCGGAAGACCCAGTACTTC
>TRBV6-5|TRBJ2-4|.|.
CASSYSNGRDIQYF
TGTGCCAGCAGTTACTCGAACGGCCGGGACATTCAGTACTTC
>TRBV4-2|TRBJ2-1|.|.
CASSQDLQAGPDEQFF
TGTGCCAGCAGCCAAGATCTGCAGGCAGGGCCAGATGAGCAGTTCTTC
>TRBV7-6|TRBJ2-1|.|.
CASSLGGGLRNYNEQFF
TGTGCCAGCAGCCTAGGGGGGGGACTGAGGAACTACAATGAGCAGTTCTTC
>TRBV5-1|TRBJ2-2|.|TRBD2
CASRGTSGNTGELFF
TGCGCCAGCAGAGGGACTAGCGGGAACACCGGGGAGCTGTTTTTT
>TRBV28|TRBJ1-6|.|.
CASRPTGTAGYNSPLHF
TGTGCCAGCAGACCTACAGGGACCGCTGGGTATAATTCACCCCTCCACTTT
>TRBV5-6|TRBJ1-1|once|.
CASSFGWGGTEAFF
TGTGCCAGCAGCTTCGGCTGGGGGGGCACTGAAGCTTTCTTT
>TRBV6-6|TRBJ2-5|.|TRBD2
CASSISGGAYETQYF
TGTGCCAGCAGTATTAGCGGGGGGGCCTATGAGACCCAGTACTTC
>TRBV9|TRBJ2-5|.|.
CASSPGTAGETQYF
TGTGCCAGCAGCCCGGGAACCGCGGGAGAGACCCAGTACTTC
>TRBV2|TRBJ2-1|few|.
CASSEVQGNEQFF
TGTGCCAGCAGTGAAGTGCAGGGAAATGAGCAGTTCTTC
>TRBV4-2|TRBJ2-1|.|TRBD2
CASSQDMLAGEFF
TGTGCCAGCAGCCAAGATATGCTAGCGGGGGAGTTCTTC
>TRBV29-1|TRBJ1-2|.|TRBD1
CSVEGDRGNGYTF
TGCAGCGTTGAGGGGGACAGGGGAAATGGCTACACCTTC